The sequence of this TCR beta chain was determined in a study of metastatic and nonmetastatic thyroid tumors. Whole-study context: Repertoire data that came from the blood and tumor or nodule tissue of malignant and benign thyroid patients were compared.

TCRdb reanalyzed the PCR reads with MiXCR. The repertoire consists of 85,000 to 100,000 clones, with 9.5% to 15% occurring once and the leading ten covering approximately 10%. No patient received treatment before thyroid surgery. This clone occurred many times. Sequencing used blood. This TCR was sampled from a female donor with papillary thyroid cancer or a benign thyroid nodule (not recorded which). Some clones in this sample may be carry-over from other donors' samples.

As DNA, the CDR3 is TGTGCCAGCAGCATTCAACTAGCGGGATCCTACAATGAGCAGTTCTTC. Protein: CASSIQLAGSYNEQFF. The chain links TRBV2 to TRBJ2-1; the match to TRBD2 covers 10 bases. The ends lost 6 bases at V and 1 base at J; junction bases unmatched: 6. The CDR3 is 16 residues long. Germline lookup yields CDR1 SNHLY and CDR2 FYNNEI.